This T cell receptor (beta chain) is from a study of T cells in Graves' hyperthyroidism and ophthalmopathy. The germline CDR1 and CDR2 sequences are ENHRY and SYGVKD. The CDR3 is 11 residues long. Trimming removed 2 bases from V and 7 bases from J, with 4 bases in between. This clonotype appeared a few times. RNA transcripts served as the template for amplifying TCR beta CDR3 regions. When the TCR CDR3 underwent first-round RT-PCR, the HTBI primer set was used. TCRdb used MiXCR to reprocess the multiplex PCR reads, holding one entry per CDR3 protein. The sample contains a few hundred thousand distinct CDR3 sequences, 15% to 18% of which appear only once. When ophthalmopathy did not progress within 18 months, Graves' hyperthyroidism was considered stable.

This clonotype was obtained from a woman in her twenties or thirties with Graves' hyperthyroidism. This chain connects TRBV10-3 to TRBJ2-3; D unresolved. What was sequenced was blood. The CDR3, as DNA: TGTGCCATCAGTGAGGGTAATACGCAGTATTTT. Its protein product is CAISEGNTQYF.